This passage covers 21 T cell receptor beta chains from one sample sequenced in a study of cytomegalovirus exposure and HLA in healthy donors. Primers included in the PCR were 60 Vbeta and 13 Jbeta primers. The data were produced by immunoSEQ multiplex PCR, yet TCRdb's version contains in-frame clones alone and is incomplete. The data show around 150,000 clones, with roughly 79% seen just once and 0.9% to 1.2% held by the top ten. Sample: PBMCs. The receptors were sampled from a male donor in good health and CMV-seronegative.

The table lists this clone with a few counts. The rearrangement links TRBV19 to TRBJ1-1; no firm D call. The CDR3 length is 13 residues. Germline CDR1 LNHDA, CDR2 SQIVND (reference sequence). V lost 5 bases and J 10 bases, leaving 17 bases between the germline ends. The chain's CDR3 is CASSLRAAGGAFF. The CDR3 DNA follows: TGTGCCAGTAGTCTCCGCGCAGCCGGAGGAGCTTTCTTT.

The chain has TRBV7-9 and TRBJ2-1, with a tentative D call TRBD1 (6 bases). The germline CDR1 and CDR2 sequences are SEHNR and FQNEAQ (reference sequence). V dropped 5 bases and J dropped 6 bases, with 20 bases sitting between them. CDR3 length equals 16 residues. The DNA of the CDR3 is TGTGCCAGCAGCCCCCCGACAGGTAGATACGGCAATGAGCAGTTCTTC. Amino acids: CASSPPTGRYGNEQFF.

This chain uses TRBV11-2 with TRBJ1-2; D may be TRBD1 (5 bases). Germline-derived CDR1 and CDR2 are SGHAT and FQNNGV. V shed 5 bases and J shed 4 bases, with 14 bases lying between them. This CDR3 has 14 residues. The CDR3 sequence is CASSLTQGGYGYTF. The CDR3 DNA reads as TGTGCCAGCAGCCTTACCCAGGGCGGCTATGGCTACACCTTC.

The V and J genes are TRBV5-1 and TRBJ1-3; D unclear. The CDR3 contains 16 residues. Germline V gene data show CDR1 as SGHRS and CDR2 as YFSETQ. Trimming removed 0 bases at V and 2 bases at J, with 12 bases between. The CDR3 region is CASSLAGGGPGNTIYF. In DNA form, the CDR3 reads TGCGCCAGCAGCTTGGCCGGCGGAGGCCCTGGAAACACCATATATTTT.

The gene calls are TRBV5-4 and TRBJ2-7; 9 positions match TRBD2. From germline, CDR1 is SGHNT and CDR2 YYREEE (reference sequence). The CDR3 totals 13 residues. Losses at the gene ends were 4 bases for V and 6 bases for J; bases not matched to a gene: 5. The CDR3 protein is CASSQGLAPEQYF. Written as DNA, the CDR3 is TGTGCCAGCAGCCAGGGACTAGCACCCGAGCAGTACTTC. Full variable domain (outside the CDR3, taken from reference TRBV5-4 and TRBJ2-7): ETGVTQSPTHLIKTRGQQVTLRCSSQSGHNTVSWYQQALGQGPQFIFQYYREEENGRGNFPPRFSGLQFPNYSSELNVNALELDDSALYLCASSQGLAPEQYFGPGTRLTVT.

CDR3: CASSTTGQDADTEAFF. In DNA form, the CDR3 reads TGTGCCAGTAGTACAACGGGACAGGATGCCGACACTGAAGCTTTCTTT. V gene TRBV19 combines with J gene TRBJ1-1; 8 bases are shared with TRBD1. Trimming removed 4 bases from V and 3 bases from J; junction bases left unmatched: 10. Germline lookup yields CDR1 LNHDA and CDR2 SQIVND (reference sequence). CDR3 size: 16 residues. The full variable domain, with the rest looked up from reference TRBV19 and TRBJ1-1, is DGGITQSPKYLFRKEGQNVTLSCEQNLNHDAMYWYRQDPGQGLRLIYYSQIVNDFQKGDIAEGYSVSREKKESFPLTVTSAQKNPTAFYLCASSTTGQDADTEAFFGQGTRLTVV.

The chain employs TRBV9 and TRBJ2-7, with TRBD1 identical over 8 bases. V gave up 3 bases and J gave up 4 bases; unmatched junction bases: 12. Germline V gives CDR1 SGDLS, CDR2 YYNGEE. This CDR3 is 16 amino acids long. The CDR3 protein is CASSGAGRTGTYEQYF. The CDR3 DNA follows: TGTGCCAGCAGCGGAGCGGGTAGGACAGGGACTTACGAGCAGTACTTC.

J is TRBJ2-5 and V is TRBV25-1, with TRBD2 matching over 10 bases. J was trimmed by 4 bases and V by 4 bases; bases with no gene match: 6. CDR1 is MGHDK, CDR2 SYGVNS, per germline. This CDR3 region has 15 residues. The CDR3 bases are TGTGCCAGCAGTGCTAGCGGGGGTGGGGGAGAGACCCAGTACTTC. The encoded protein is CASSASGGGGETQYF.

This chain uses TRBV30 with TRBJ2-3; D is perhaps TRBD2 (5 bases). This CDR3 comprises 14 residues. CDR1 and CDR2 (germline): GTSNPN, SVGIG (reference sequence). V was cut by 0 bases and J by 6 bases, with 13 bases left in between. This chain's CDR3 is CAWSVDLATDTQYF. The CDR3 DNA reads TGTGCCTGGAGTGTGGATCTAGCAACGGATACGCAGTATTTT. The variable domain in full, completed from reference TRBV30 and TRBJ2-3, reads SQTIHQWPATLVQPVGSPLSLECTVEGTSNPNLYWYRQAAGRGLQLLFYSVGIGQISSEVPQNLSASRPQDRQFILSSKKLLLSDSGFYLCAWSVDLATDTQYFGPGTRLTVL.

V and J are TRBV27 and TRBJ1-1; possible D gene TRBD1, 6 bases. Germline CDR1 and CDR2: MNHEY and SMNVEV (reference sequence). The V end was cut by 2 bases, the J end by 1 base, with 8 bases between. The CDR3 is made up of 14 amino acids. The CDR3 here is CASSLQGQNTEAFF. The CDR3 nucleotides are TGTGCCAGCAGTTTACAGGGGCAGAACACTGAAGCTTTCTTT.

The chain links TRBV6-5 to TRBJ2-3; D gene uncertain. V lost 0 bases and J lost 4, with 5 bases in between. CDR1 is MNHEY and CDR2 is SVGAGI in the germline V gene. CDR3 size: 13 residues. CDR3 DNA sequence: TGTGCCAGCAGTTACTCGAGCCCAGATACGCAGTATTTT. Translation: CASSYSSPDTQYF.

CDR3 coding DNA: TGTGCCAGCAGTTACCCCTCGCGGGGGGGGAAGGACGAGCAGTACTTC. Translated, it gives CASSYPSRGGKDEQYF. The chain recombines TRBV6-6 with TRBJ2-7, with 9 bases aligning to TRBD2. The CDR3 runs to 16 residues. Germline V gene data show CDR1 as MNHNY and CDR2 as SVGAGI (reference sequence). Trimming cost V 2 bases and J 5 bases; bases outside gene matches: 10.

This rearrangement joins TRBV9 to TRBJ1-5; D is possibly TRBD1 (5 bases). Germline V gene sequence: CDR1 SGDLS, CDR2 YYNGEE. This CDR3 is built from 15 residues. Deletions cut 4 bases from V and 1 base from J, with 12 bases between. The CDR3 here is CASSLMGQSNQPQHF. In DNA, the CDR3 is TGTGCCAGCAGCTTGATGGGGCAAAGCAATCAGCCCCAGCATTTT. The full variable domain, completed using reference TRBV9 and TRBJ1-5, is DSGVTQTPKHLITATGQRVTLRCSPRSGDLSVYWYQQSLDQGLQFLIQYYNGEERAKGNILERFSAQQFPDLHSELNLSSLELGDSALYFCASSLMGQSNQPQHFGDGTRLSIL.

This rearrangement joins TRBV4-3 to TRBJ1-2; tentative D call: TRBD1 (6 bases). V lost 3 bases and J 8 bases, leaving 22 bases between the germline ends. Germline V lookup: CDR1 LGHNA, CDR2 YSLEER. This CDR3 region has 16 residues. The CDR3 coding sequence is TGCGCCAGCAGCCAGTACCCCGAGGCGGGGGCGGGAGGCTACACCTTC. Translation: CASSQYPEAGAGGYTF.

Written as DNA, the CDR3 is TGTGCCAGCAGCGAGACCAGTCGGGTCTACGAGCAGTACTTC. This gives the protein CASSETSRVYEQYF. V and J are TRBV7-2 and TRBJ2-7; D is unresolved. This CDR3 spans 14 amino acids. The V end was cut by 5 bases, the J end by 3 bases, with 14 bases between. Germline V CDR1 and CDR2: SGHTA, FQGNSA. Full variable domain (rest looked up from reference TRBV7-2 and TRBJ2-7): GAGVSQSPSNKVTEKGKDVELRCDPISGHTALYWYRQSLGQGLEFLIYFQGNSAPDKSGLPSDRFSAERTGGSVSTLTIQRTQQEDSAVYLCASSETSRVYEQYFGPGTRLTVT.

The genes are TRBV29-1 and TRBJ1-2; 7 nucleotides line up with TRBD1. The CDR3 covers 17 residues. The V gene's germline CDR1 is SQVTM and CDR2 ANQGSEA. V dropped 0 bases and J dropped 0; count of bases not matched to a gene: 10. Written as DNA, the CDR3 is TGCAGCGTTGAAGATCTTATAGGGGACAGTCCTAACTATGGCTACACCTTC. Translated, it gives CSVEDLIGDSPNYGYTF. The complete variable domain, with remaining parts taken from reference TRBV29-1 and TRBJ1-2, reads SAVISQKPSRDICQRGTSLTIQCQVDSQVTMMFWYRQQPGQSLTLIATANQGSEATYESGFVIDKFPISRPNLTFSTLTVSNMSPEDSSIYLCSVEDLIGDSPNYGYTFGSGTRLTVV.

This clone was detected only a few times. This rearrangement joins TRBV25-1 to TRBJ1-1; weak D call: TRBD1 (6 bases). The CDR3 runs to 14 residues. The V gene's germline CDR1 is MGHDK and CDR2 SYGVNS. The V gene lost 5 bases and the J gene lost 4 bases, with 14 bases spanning the gap. The CDR3 reads CASSPSRGSTEAFF. The CDR3 DNA reads as TGTGCCAGCAGTCCCTCCAGGGGCAGCACTGAAGCTTTCTTT.

The V gene is TRBV5-1, the J gene TRBJ1-5; a weak D match, TRBD1 (6 bases). The CDR3 contains 14 residues. The germline V and J ends were trimmed by 4 bases and 4 bases, with 12 bases remaining between them. The germline CDR1 and CDR2 sequences are SGHRS and YFSETQ. The CDR3 region is CASSEQGGNQPQHF. The CDR3 DNA reads as TGCGCCAGCAGCGAACAGGGCGGGAATCAGCCCCAGCATTTT.

The chain is built from TRBV30 and TRBJ2-1, with TRBD1 matching over 8 bases. The junction had 5 bases not matched to a gene; V was cut back by 0 bases and J by 4 bases. CDR1 and CDR2 from the germline V gene are GTSNPN and SVGIG (reference sequence). The CDR3 consists of 15 residues. CDR3 in DNA: TGTGCCTGGAGTGTGTCCAGGGGGCCTTACAATGAGCAGTTCTTC. Translation gives CAWSVSRGPYNEQFF.

This clone was observed a single time. The V gene is TRBV9, the J gene TRBJ2-1, with D maybe TRBD2 (7 bases). Deletions cut 0 bases from V and 5 bases from J, with 12 bases between. From germline, CDR1 is SGDLS and CDR2 YYNGEE. CDR3 size: 15 residues. CDR3: CASSVAGRGHNEQFF. CDR3 bases: TGTGCCAGCAGCGTAGCTGGGCGGGGGCACAATGAGCAGTTCTTC.

V is TRBV11-2 and J is TRBJ1-6; the match to TRBD1 covers 7 bases. Germline V gives CDR1 SGHAT, CDR2 FQNNGV. The junction had 10 bases not matched to a gene; V was cut back by 6 bases and J by 11 bases. CDR3 length: 14 residues. As DNA, the CDR3 is TGTGCCAGCAGTTCCGGGACAGAACGTCCACCCCTCCACTTT. Translated, it gives CASSSGTERPPLHF.